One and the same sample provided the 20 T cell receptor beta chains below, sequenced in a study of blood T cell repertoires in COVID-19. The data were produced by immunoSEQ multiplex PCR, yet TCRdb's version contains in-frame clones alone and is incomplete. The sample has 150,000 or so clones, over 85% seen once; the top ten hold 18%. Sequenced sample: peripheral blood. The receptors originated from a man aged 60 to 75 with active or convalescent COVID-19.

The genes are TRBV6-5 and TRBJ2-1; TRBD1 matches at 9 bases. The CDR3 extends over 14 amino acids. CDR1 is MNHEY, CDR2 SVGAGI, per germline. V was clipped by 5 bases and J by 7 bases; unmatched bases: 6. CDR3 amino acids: CASSRDRVVNEQFF. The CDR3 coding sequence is TGTGCCAGCAGTCGGGACAGGGTGGTTAATGAGCAGTTCTTC.

The CDR3, as DNA: TGTGCCAGCAGCCAAGATGGAGTCCCCGGCCGGGAGACCCAGTACTTC. This translates into CASSQDGVPGRETQYF. The chain uses TRBV4-2 and TRBJ2-5; D not resolved. Germline CDR1 is LGHNA and CDR2 is YNFKEQ. This CDR3 spans 16 amino acids. V lost 0 bases to trimming and J lost 5 bases, with 16 bases between them.

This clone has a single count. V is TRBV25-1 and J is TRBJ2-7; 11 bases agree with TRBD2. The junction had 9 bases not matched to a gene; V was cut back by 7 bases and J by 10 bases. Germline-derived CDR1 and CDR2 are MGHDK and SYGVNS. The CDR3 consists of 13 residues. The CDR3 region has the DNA TGTGCCAGCAAATACACTAGCGGGAGCTCCCAGTACTTC. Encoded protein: CASKYTSGSSQYF.

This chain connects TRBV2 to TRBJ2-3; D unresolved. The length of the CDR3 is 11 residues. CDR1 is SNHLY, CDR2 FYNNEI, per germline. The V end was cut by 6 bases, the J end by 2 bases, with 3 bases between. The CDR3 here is CASSYTDTQYF. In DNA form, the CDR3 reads TGTGCCAGCAGCTACACAGATACGCAGTATTTT.

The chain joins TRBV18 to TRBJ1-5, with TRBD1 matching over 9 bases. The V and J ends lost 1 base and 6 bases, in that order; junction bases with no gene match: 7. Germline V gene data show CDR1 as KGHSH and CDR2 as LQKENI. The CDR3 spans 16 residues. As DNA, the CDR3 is TGTGCCAGCTCACCACAACCGGGACAGGGAGGTCAGCCCCAGCATTTT. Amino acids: CASSPQPGQGGQPQHF. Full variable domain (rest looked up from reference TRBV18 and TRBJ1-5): NAGVMQNPRHLVRRRGQEARLRCSPMKGHSHVYWYRQLPEEGLKFMVYLQKENIIDESGMPKERFSAEFPKEGPSILRIQQVVRGDSAAYFCASSPQPGQGGQPQHFGDGTRLSIL.

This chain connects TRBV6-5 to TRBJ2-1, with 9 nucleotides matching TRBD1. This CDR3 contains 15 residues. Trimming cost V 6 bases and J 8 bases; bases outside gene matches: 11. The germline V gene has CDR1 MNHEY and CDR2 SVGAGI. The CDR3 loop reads CASRKGDRVGDEQFF. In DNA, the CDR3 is TGTGCCAGCAGGAAAGGGGACAGGGTGGGGGATGAGCAGTTCTTC.

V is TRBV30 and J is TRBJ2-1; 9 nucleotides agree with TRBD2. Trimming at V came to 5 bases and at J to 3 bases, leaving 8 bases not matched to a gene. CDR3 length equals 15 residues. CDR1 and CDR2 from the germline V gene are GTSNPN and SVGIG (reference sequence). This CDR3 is CAWGLDSGSYNEQFF. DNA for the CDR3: TGTGCCTGGGGATTAGATAGCGGGAGCTACAATGAGCAGTTCTTC.

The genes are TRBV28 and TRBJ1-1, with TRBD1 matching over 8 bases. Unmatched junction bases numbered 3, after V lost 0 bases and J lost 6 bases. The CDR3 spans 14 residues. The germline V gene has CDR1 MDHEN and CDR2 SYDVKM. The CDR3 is CASSLWAGGSEAFF. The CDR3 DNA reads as TGTGCCAGCAGTTTATGGGCAGGGGGCTCTGAAGCTTTCTTT.

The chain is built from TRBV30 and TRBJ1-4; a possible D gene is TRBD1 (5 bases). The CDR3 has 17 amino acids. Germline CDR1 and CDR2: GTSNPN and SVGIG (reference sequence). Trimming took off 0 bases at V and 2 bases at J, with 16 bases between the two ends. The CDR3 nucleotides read TGTGCCTGGAGTGTACGCAGGGATGTATGGACTAATGAAAAACTGTTTTTT. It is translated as CAWSVRRDVWTNEKLFF.

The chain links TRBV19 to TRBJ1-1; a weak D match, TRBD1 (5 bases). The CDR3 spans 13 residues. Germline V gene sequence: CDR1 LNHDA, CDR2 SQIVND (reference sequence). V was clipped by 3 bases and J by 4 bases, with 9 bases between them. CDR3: CASSMGQATEAFF. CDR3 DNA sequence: TGTGCCAGTAGTATGGGGCAGGCCACTGAAGCTTTCTTT.

The CDR3 DNA sequence: TGCGCCAGCAGTCTAGGGACTAGCGGAGCAGATACGCAGTATTTT. This sequence encodes CASSLGTSGADTQYF. The V call is TRBV23-1, the J call TRBJ2-3; 11 bases are a match to TRBD2. TRBV23-1 is an ORF, with its function uncertain. The CDR3 covers 15 residues. Germline trimming cut 4 bases from V and 4 bases from J; bases unmatched to any gene: 4.

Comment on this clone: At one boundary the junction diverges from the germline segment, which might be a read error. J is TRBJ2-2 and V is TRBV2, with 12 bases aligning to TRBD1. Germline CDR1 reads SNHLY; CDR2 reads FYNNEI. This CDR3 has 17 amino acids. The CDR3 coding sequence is TGTGTCAGCAGTGATGATAGGGGACAGGGGGCGACCGGGGAGCTGTTTTTT. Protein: CVSSDDRGQGATGELFF.

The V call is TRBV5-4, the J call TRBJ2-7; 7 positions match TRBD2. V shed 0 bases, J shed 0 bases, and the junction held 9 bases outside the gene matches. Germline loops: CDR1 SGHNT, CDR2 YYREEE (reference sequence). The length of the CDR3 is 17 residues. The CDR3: CASSLGPVGGSSYEQYF. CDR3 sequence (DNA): TGTGCCAGCAGCTTGGGGCCCGTCGGGGGGAGCTCCTACGAGCAGTACTTC.

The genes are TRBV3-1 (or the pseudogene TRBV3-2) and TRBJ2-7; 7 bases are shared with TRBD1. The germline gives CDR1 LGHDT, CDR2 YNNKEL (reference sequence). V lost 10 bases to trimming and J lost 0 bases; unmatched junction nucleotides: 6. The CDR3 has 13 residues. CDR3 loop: CAIRDSFSYEQYF. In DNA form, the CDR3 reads TGTGCCATCCGGGACAGTTTCTCCTACGAGCAGTACTTC.

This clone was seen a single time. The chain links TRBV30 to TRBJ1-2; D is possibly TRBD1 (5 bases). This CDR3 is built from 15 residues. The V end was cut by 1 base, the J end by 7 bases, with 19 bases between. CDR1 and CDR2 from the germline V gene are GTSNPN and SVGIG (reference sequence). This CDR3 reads CAWSAVGASNGGYTF. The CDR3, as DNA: TGTGCCTGGAGTGCCGTTGGGGCCTCAAATGGTGGCTACACCTTC.

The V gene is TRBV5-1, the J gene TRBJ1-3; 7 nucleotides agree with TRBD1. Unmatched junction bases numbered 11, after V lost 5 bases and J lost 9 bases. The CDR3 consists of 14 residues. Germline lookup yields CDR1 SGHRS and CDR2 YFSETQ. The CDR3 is CASRPDRFVGTIYF. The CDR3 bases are TGCGCCAGCAGGCCGGACAGGTTCGTAGGCACCATATATTTT. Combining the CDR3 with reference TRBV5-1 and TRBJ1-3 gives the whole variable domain KAGVTQTPRYLIKTRGQQVTLSCSPISGHRSVSWYQQTPGQGLQFLFEYFSETQRNKGNFPGRFSGRQFSNSRSEMNVSTLELGDSALYLCASRPDRFVGTIYFGEGSWLTVV.

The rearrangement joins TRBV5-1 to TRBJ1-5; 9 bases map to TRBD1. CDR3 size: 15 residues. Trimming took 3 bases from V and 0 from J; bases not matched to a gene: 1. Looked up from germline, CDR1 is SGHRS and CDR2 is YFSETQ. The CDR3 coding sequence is TGCGCCAGCAGCTGGACAGGGGATAGCAATCAGCCCCAGCATTTT. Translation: CASSWTGDSNQPQHF.

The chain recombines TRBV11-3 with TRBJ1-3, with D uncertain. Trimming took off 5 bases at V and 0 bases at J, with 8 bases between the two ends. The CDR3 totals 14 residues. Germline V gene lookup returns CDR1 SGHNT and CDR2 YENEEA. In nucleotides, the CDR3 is TGTGCCAGCAGCGAGAATAACTCTGGAAACACCATATATTTT. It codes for CASSENNSGNTIYF. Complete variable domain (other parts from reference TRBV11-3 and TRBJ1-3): EAGVVQSPRYKIIEKKQPVAFWCNPISGHNTLYWYLQNLGQGPELLIRYENEEAVDDSQLPKDRFSAERLKGVDSTLKIQPAELGDSAVYLCASSENNSGNTIYFGEGSWLTVV.

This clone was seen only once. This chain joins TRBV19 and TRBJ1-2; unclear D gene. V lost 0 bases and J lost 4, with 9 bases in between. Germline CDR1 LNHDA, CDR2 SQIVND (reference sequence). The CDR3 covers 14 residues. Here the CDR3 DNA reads TGTGCCAGTAGTATAGAACGGGGTTCCTATGGCTACACCTTC. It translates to CASSIERGSYGYTF.

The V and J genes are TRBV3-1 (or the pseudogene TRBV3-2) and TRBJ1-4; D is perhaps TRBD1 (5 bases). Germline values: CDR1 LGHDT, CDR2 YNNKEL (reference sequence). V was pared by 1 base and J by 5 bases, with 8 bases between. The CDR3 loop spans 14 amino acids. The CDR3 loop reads CASSQGGGNEKLFF. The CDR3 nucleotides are TGTGCCAGCAGCCAAGGGGGGGGGAATGAAAAACTGTTTTTT.